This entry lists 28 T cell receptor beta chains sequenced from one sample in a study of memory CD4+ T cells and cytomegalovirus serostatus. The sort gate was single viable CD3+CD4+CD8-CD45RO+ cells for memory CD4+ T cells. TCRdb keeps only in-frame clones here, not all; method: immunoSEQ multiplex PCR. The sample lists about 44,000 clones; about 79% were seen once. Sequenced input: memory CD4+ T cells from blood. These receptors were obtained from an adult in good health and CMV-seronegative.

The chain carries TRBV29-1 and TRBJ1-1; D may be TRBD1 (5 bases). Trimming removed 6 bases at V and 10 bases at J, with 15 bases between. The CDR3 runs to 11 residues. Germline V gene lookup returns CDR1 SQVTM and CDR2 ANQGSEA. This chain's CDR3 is CSVGGGIGAFF. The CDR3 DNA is TGCAGCGTCGGGGGGGGGATTGGAGCTTTCTTT.

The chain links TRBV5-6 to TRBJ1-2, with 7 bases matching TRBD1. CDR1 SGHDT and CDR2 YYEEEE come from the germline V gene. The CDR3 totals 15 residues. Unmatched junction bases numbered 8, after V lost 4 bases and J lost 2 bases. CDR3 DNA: TGTGCCAGCAGCCACTTACAGGGGATAAACTATGGCTACACCTTC. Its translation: CASSHLQGINYGYTF.

CDR3 DNA sequence: TGCGCCAGCAGCCAAGATTTCGGTCGATTTAACACCGGGGAGCTGTTTTTT. It is translated as CASSQDFGRFNTGELFF. V is TRBV4-3 and J is TRBJ2-2; D is unresolved. Deletions cut 0 bases from V and 2 bases from J, with 13 bases between. Germline V gene data show CDR1 as LGHNA and CDR2 as YSLEER. The CDR3 spans 17 residues.

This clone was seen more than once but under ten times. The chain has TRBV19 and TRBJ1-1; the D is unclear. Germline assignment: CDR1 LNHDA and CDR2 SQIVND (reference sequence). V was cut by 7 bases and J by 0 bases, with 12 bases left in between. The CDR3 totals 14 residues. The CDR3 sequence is CASTGRPMNTEAFF. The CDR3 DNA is TGTGCCAGTACCGGACGGCCCATGAACACTGAAGCTTTCTTT. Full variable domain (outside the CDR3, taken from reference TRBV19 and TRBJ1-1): DGGITQSPKYLFRKEGQNVTLSCEQNLNHDAMYWYRQDPGQGLRLIYYSQIVNDFQKGDIAEGYSVSREKKESFPLTVTSAQKNPTAFYLCASTGRPMNTEAFFGQGTRLTVV.

The CDR3 sequence: CASSLAEAYGYTF. For the CDR3, the DNA is TGTGCCAGCAGCTTGGCCGAGGCCTATGGCTACACCTTC. The chain employs TRBV5-6 and TRBJ1-2; D uncertain. In germline, CDR1 is SGHDT, CDR2 YYEEEE. This CDR3 spans 13 amino acids. Trimming removed 0 bases at V and 4 bases at J, with 7 bases between.

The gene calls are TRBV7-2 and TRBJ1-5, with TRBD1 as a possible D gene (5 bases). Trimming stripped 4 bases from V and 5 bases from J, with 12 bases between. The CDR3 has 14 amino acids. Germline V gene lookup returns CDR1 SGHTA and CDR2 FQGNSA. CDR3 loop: CASSWGGGDQPQHF. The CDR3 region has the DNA TGTGCCAGCAGCTGGGGTGGGGGTGATCAGCCCCAGCATTTT.

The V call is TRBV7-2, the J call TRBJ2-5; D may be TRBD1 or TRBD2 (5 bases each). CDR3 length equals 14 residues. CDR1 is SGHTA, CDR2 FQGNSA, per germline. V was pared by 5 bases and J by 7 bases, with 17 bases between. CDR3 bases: TGTGCCAGCAGCCGGGACGCCCTTGGCGGGACCCAGTACTTC. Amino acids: CASSRDALGGTQYF.

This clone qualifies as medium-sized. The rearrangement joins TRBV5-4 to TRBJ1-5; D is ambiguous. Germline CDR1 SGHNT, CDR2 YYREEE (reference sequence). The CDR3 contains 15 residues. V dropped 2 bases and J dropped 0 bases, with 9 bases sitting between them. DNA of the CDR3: TGTGCCAGCAGCTTTATCCAGAGTAGCAATCAGCCCCAGCATTTT. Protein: CASSFIQSSNQPQHF.

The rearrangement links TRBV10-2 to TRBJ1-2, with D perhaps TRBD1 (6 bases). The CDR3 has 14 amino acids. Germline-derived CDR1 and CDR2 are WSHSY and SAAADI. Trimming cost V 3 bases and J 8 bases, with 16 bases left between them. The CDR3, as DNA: TGCGCCAGCAGTGACCAGGGGACCCGGGGGGGCTACACCTTC. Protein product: CASSDQGTRGGYTF.

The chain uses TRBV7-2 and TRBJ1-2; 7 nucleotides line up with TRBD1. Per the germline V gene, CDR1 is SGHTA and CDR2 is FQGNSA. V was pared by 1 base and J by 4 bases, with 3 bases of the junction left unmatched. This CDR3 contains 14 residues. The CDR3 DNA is TGTGCCAGCAGCTTAGGACAGGGTACCTATGGCTACACCTTC. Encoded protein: CASSLGQGTYGYTF.

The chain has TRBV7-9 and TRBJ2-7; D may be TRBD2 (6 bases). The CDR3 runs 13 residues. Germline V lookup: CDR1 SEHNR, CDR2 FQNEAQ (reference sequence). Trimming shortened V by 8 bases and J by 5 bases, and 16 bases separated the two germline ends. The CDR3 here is CASGTGRDDEQYF. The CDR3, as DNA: TGTGCCAGCGGCACCGGGCGGGACGACGAGCAGTACTTC.

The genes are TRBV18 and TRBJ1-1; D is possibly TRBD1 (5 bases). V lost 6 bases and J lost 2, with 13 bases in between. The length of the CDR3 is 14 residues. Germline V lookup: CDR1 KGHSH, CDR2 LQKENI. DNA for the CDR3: TGTGCCAGCTCCCCTGGACAAGTTAACACTGAAGCTTTCTTT. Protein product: CASSPGQVNTEAFF.

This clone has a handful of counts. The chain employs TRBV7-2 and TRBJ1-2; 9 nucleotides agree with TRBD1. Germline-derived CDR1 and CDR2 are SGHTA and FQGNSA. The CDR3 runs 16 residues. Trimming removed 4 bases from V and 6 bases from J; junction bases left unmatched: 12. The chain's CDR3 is CASSYRQGQGLNGYTF. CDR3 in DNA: TGTGCCAGCAGCTACCGACAGGGACAGGGTCTAAATGGCTACACCTTC.

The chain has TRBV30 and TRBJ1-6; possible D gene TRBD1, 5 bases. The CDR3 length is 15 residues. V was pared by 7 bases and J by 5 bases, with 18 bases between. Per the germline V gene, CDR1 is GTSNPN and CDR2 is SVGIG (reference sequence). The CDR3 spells CAYSRDPRDNSPLHF. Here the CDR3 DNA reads TGTGCCTACTCCCGGGACCCCAGGGATAATTCACCCCTCCACTTT.

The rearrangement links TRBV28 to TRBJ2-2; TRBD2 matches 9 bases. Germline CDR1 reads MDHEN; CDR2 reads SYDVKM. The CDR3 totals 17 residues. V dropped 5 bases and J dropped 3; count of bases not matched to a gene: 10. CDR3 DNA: TGTGCCAGCAGTCCAAGTAGCGGGAGTGGGTACACCGGGGAGCTGTTTTTT. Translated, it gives CASSPSSGSGYTGELFF.

The CDR3 sequence: CASTRRQGKETQYF. The CDR3 bases are TGTGCCAGCACCCGACGACAGGGGAAAGAGACCCAGTACTTC. The chain combines TRBV7-8 with TRBJ2-5; 8 bases match TRBD1. The length of the CDR3 is 14 residues. Germline-derived CDR1 and CDR2 are SGHVS and FQNEAQ. With 7 bases clipped from V and 3 bases from J, the junction kept 7 bases outside the gene matches. Looking up the rest from reference TRBV7-8 and TRBJ2-5 gives the full variable domain: GAGVSQSPRYKVAKRGQDVALRCDPISGHVSLFWYQQALGQGPEFLTYFQNEAQLDKSGLPSDRFFAERPEGSVSTLKIQRTQQEDSAVYLCASTRRQGKETQYFGPGTRLLVL.

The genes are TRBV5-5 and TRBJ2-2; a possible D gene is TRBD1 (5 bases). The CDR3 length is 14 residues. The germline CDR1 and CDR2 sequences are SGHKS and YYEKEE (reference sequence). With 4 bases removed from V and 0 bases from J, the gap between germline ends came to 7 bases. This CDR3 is CASSRQSNTGELFF. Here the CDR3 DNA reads TGTGCCAGCAGCCGACAGTCGAACACCGGGGAGCTGTTTTTT. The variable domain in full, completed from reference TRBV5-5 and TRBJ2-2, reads DAGVTQSPTHLIKTRGQQVTLRCSPISGHKSVSWYQQVLGQGPQFIFQYYEKEERGRGNFPDRFSARQFPNYSSELNVNALLLGDSALYLCASSRQSNTGELFFGEGSRLTVL.

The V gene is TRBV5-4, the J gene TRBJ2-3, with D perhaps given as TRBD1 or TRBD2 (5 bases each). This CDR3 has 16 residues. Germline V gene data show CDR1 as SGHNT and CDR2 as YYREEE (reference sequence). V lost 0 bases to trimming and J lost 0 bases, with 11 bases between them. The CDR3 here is CASSLGLGPSTDTQYF. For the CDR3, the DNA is TGTGCCAGCAGCTTGGGATTGGGACCTAGCACAGATACGCAGTATTTT.

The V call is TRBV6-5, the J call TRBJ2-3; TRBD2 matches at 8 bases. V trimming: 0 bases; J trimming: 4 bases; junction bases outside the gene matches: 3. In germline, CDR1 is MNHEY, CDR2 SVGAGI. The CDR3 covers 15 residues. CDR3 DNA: TGTGCCAGCAGTTACTCTAGCGGGGAGGCAGATACGCAGTATTTT. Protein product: CASSYSSGEADTQYF.

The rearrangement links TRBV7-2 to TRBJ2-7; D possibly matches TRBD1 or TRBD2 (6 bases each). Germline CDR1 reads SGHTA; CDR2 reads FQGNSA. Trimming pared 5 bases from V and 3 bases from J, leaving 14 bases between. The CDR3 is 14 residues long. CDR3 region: CASSVGGLVYEQYF. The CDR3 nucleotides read TGTGCCAGCAGCGTAGGGGGACTGGTCTACGAGCAGTACTTC.

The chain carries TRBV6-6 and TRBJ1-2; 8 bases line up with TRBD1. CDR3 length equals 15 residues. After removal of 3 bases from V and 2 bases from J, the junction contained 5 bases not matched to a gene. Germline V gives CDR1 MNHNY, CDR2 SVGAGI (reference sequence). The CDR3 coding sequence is TGTGCCAGCAGTTATCCCCGGACAGGGAACTATGGCTACACCTTC. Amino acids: CASSYPRTGNYGYTF.

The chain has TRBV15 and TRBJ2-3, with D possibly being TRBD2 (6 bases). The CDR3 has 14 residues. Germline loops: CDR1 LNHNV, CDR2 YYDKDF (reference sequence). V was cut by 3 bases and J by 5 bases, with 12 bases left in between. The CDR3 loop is CATSSRRREDTQYF. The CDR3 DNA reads TGTGCCACCAGCAGTAGGAGGAGGGAAGATACGCAGTATTTT. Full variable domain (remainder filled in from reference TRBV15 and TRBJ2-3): DAMVIQNPRYQVTQFGKPVTLSCSQTLNHNVMYWYQQKSSQAPKLLFHYYDKDFNNEADTPDNFQSRRPNTSFCFLDIRSPGLGDTAMYLCATSSRRREDTQYFGPGTRLTVL.

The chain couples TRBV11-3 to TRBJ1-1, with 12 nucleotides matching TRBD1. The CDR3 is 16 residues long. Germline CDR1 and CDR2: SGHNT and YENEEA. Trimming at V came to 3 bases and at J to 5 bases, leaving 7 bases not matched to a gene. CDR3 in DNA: TGTGCCAGCAGCTTTTCCCCGGGACAGGGGGCGACTGAAGCTTTCTTT. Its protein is CASSFSPGQGATEAFF.

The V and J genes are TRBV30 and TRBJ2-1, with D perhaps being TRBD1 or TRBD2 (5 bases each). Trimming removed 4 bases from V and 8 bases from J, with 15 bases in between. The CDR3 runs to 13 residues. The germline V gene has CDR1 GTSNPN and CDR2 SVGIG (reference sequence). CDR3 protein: CAWNVRENDEQFF. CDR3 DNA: TGTGCCTGGAATGTCAGGGAGAACGATGAGCAGTTCTTC.

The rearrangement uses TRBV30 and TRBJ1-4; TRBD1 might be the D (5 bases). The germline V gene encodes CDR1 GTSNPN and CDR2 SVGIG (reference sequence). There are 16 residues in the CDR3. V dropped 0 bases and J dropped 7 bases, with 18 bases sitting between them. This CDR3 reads CAWSVDTGGKGEKLFF. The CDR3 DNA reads TGTGCCTGGAGTGTAGACACGGGGGGAAAGGGTGAAAAACTGTTTTTT.

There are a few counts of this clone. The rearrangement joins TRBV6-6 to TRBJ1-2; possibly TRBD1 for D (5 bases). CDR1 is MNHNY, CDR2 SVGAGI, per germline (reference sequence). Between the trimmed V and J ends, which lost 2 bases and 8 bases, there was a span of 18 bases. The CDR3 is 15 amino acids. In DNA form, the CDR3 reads TGTGCCAGCAGTTACCCCGGGACCGAGAACGGGGGCTACACCTTC. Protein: CASSYPGTENGGYTF.

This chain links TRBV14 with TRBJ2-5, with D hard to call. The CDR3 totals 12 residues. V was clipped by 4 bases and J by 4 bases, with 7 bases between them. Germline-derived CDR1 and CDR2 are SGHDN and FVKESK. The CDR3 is CASSLSRETQYF. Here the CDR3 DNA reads TGTGCCAGCAGCCTCTCCCGAGAGACCCAGTACTTC.

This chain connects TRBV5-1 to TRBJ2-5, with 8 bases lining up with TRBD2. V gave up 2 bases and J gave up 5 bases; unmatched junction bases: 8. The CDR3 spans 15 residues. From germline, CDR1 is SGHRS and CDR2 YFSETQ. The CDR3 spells CASSFIGTSSETQYF. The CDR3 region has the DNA TGCGCCAGCAGCTTTATAGGGACTAGTTCGGAGACCCAGTACTTC.